This entry features one T cell receptor (beta chain) sequence. Its target is unknown. Clones were read by immunoSEQ multiplex PCR, and TCRdb kept only the in-frame ones, dropping some. The data contain some 1,100,000 clones, around 78% of them singletons. Division of CD4+ cells produced a CD45RA+ naive subset and a CD45RA-negative memory subset. The data originate from a study of shared clonotypes between healthy human individuals. Study at large: Per donor, three plates held CD4 naive cells, three held CD4 memory, two held CD8 naive and one held CD8 memory.

V was pared by 5 bases and J by 3 bases, with 15 bases between. Germline CDR1 ENHRY, CDR2 SYGVKD. This CDR3 is built from 15 residues. Whole-study results and caveats: A reduction in generation probabilities was seen for non-shared clonotypes relative to those shared by all four donors.

This sequence joins TRBV10-3 and TRBJ2-3, with D maybe TRBD2 (6 bases). The sample taken for sequencing was memory CD4+ T cells from PBMCs. Subset defined: CD45RA-negative fraction. This receptor was identified in a man aged 18 to 30 in good health. Some clones in this sample may be carry-over from other donors' samples. CDR3 in amino acids: CAISSSQEGTDTQYF. The CDR3 DNA reads TGTGCCATCAGTTCCTCCCAGGAGGGGACAGATACGCAGTATTTT.